This T cell receptor beta chain originates from a study of early T cells in non-severe SARS-CoV-2 infection. The CDR3 has 13 amino acids. V shed 7 bases, J shed 4 bases, and the junction held 8 bases outside the gene matches. In germline, CDR1 is DFQATT, CDR2 SNEGSKA (reference sequence). TCRdb itself ran the 5' RACE reads through MiXCR, one entry per CDR3 protein. The table includes approximately 18,000 distinct CDR3 sequences, around 5.1% detected once. The V call is TRBV20-1, the J call TRBJ2-3; 7 bases map to TRBD2. The specimen sequenced was whole blood. The TCR comes from an adult who was a healthcare worker with PCR-confirmed SARS-CoV-2 infection or an uninfected control (not recorded which). The CDR3, as DNA: TGCAGTGGTGCGGGAGTTTCAGCAGATACGCAGTATTTT. Translation: CSGAGVSADTQYF.